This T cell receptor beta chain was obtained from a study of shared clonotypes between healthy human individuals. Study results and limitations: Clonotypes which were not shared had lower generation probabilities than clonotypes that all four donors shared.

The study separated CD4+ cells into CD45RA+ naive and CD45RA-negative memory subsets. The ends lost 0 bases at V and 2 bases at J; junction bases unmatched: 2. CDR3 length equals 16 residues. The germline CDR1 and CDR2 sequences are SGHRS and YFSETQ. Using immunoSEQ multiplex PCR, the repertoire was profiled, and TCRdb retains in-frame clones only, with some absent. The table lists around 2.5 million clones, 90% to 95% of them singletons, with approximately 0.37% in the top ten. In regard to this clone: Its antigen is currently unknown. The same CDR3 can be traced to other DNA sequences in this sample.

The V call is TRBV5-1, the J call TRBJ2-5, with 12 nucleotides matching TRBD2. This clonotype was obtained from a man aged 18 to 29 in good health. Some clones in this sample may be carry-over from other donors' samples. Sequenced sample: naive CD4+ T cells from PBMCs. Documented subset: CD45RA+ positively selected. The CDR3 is CASSLALAGGQETQYF. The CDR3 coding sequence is TGCGCCAGCAGCTTGGCGCTAGCGGGAGGGCAAGAGACCCAGTACTTC.